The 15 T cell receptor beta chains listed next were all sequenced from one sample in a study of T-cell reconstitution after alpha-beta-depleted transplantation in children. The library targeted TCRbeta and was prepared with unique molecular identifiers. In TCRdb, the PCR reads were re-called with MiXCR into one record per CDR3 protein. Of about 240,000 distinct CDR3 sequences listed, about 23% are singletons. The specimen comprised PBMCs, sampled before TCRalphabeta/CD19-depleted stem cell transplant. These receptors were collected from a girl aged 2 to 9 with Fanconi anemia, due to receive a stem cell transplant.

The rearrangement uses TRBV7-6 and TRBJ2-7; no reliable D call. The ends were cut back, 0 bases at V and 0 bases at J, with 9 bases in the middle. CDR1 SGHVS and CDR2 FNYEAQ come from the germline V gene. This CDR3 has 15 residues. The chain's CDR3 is CASSLAPGSSYEQYF. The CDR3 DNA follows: TGTGCCAGCAGCTTAGCCCCGGGCAGCTCCTACGAGCAGTACTTC.

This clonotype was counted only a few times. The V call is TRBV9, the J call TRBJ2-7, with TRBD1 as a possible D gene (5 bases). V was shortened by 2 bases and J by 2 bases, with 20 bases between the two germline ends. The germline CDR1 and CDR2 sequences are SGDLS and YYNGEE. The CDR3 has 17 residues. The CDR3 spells CASSVHPLDTETYEQYF. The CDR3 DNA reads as TGTGCCAGCAGCGTTCATCCCCTGGACACGGAGACCTACGAGCAGTACTTC.

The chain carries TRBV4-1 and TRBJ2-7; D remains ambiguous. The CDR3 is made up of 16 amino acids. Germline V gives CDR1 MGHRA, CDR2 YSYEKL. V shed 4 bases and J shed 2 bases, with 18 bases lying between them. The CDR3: CASSPQTATQTYEQYF. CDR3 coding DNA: TGCGCCAGCAGCCCACAAACCGCTACACAGACCTACGAGCAGTACTTC.

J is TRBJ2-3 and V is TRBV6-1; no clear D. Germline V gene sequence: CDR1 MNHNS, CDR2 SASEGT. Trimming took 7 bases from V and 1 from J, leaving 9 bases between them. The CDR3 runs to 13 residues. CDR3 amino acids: CASIAPGTDTQYF. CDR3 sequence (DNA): TGTGCCAGCATCGCCCCGGGCACAGATACGCAGTATTTT.

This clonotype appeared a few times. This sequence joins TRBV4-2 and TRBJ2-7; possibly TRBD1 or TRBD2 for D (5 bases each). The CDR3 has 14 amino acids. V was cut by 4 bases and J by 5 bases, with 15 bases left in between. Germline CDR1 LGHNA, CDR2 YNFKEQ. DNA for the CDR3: TGTGCCAGCAGCCCGTCAACGACAGCGGACGAGCAGTACTTC. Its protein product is CASSPSTTADEQYF.

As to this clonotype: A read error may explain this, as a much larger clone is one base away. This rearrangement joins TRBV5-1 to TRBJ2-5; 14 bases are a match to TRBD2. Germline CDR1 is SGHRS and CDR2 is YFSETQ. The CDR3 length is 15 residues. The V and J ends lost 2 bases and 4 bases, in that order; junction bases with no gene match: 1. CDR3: CASSFGLAGGETQYF. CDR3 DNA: TGCGCCAGCAGCTTCGGACTAGCGGGAGGAGAGACCCAGTACTTC.

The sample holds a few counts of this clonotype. The CDR3 DNA reads as TGTGCCAGCAGTGAGGGACAGGGATCCCCTAATGAGCAGTTCTTC. This encodes CASSEGQGSPNEQFF. V gene TRBV6-4 combines with J gene TRBJ2-1; 9 bases align to TRBD1. The germline gives CDR1 MRHNA, CDR2 SNTAGT. Trimming took 3 bases from V and 7 from J; bases not matched to a gene: 7. This CDR3 is built from 15 residues.

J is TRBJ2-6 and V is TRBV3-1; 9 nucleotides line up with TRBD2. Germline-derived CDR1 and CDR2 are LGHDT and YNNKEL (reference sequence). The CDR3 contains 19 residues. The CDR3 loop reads CTFSLENLAGFSGANVLTF. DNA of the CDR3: TGTACCTTCAGTTTAGAGAATCTAGCGGGATTCTCTGGGGCCAACGTCCTGACTTTC.

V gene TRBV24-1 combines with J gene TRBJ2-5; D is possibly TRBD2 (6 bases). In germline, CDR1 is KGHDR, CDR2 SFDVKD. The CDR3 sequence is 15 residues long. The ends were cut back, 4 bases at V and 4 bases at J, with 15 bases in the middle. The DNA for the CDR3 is TGTGCCACCAGTGACCTGTGGGACTCCACAGAGACCCAGTACTTC. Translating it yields CATSDLWDSTETQYF.

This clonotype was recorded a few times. The CDR3 protein is CASSAGVHQETQYF. The CDR3 nucleotides are TGTGCCAGCAGCGCAGGGGTTCATCAAGAGACCCAGTACTTC. The chain has TRBV9 and TRBJ2-5; D might be TRBD1 (6 bases). This CDR3 spans 14 amino acids. The germline V gene has CDR1 SGDLS and CDR2 YYNGEE. The V end was cut by 3 bases, the J end by 2 bases, with 11 bases between.

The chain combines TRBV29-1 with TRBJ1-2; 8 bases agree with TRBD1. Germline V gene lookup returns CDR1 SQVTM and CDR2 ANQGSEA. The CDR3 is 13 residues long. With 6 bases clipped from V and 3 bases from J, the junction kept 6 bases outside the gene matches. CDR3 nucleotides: TGCAGCGTCGAGGACAGGGAGGACTATGGCTACACCTTC. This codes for CSVEDREDYGYTF.

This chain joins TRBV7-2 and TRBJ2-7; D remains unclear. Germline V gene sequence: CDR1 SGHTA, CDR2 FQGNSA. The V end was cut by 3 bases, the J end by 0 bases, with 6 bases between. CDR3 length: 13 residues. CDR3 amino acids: CASSLFGSYEQYF. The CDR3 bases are TGTGCCAGCAGCTTGTTTGGCTCCTACGAGCAGTACTTC.

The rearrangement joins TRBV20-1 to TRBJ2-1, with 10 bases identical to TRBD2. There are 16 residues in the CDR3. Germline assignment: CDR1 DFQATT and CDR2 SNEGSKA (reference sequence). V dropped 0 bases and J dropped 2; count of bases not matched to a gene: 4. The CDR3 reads CSARDIAGGPYNEQFF. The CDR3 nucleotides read TGCAGTGCTAGAGATATAGCGGGAGGACCCTACAATGAGCAGTTCTTC.

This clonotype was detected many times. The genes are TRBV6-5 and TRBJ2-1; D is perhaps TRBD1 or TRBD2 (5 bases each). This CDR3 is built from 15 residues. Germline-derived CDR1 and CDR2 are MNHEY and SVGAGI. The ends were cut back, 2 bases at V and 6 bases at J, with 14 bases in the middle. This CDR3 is CASSYGTDGANEQFF. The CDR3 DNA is TGTGCCAGCAGTTACGGGACCGACGGAGCCAATGAGCAGTTCTTC.

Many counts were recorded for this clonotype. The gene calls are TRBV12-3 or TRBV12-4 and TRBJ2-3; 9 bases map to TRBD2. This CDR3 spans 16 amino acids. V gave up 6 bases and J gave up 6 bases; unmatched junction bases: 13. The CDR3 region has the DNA TGTGCCAGCAGAGGGATAGCGGGGGCATTAACGGATACGCAGTATTTT. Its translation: CASRGIAGALTDTQYF.